A selection of T cell receptor beta chains follows, all from one sample in a study of shared clonotypes between healthy human individuals. Assay: immunoSEQ multiplex PCR; the TCRdb copy retains only in-frame clones and omits some. The data show some 2 million clones, 85% to 95% seen once. Sequenced sample: naive CD4+ T cells sorted from blood. The receptors stem from a man aged 18 to 29 in good health. The CDR3 runs from the conserved cysteine through the conserved F or W. D genes are given only for firm matches. Some rows have no size entry. The others give once, few or many, or a class for an expanded clone.

d_call,v_call,clone_size,j_call,cdr3_nt,cdr3_aa
-,TRBV9,-,TRBJ2-3,TGTGCCAGCAGCGTAGATGGGACTAGCACAGATACGCAGTATTTT,CASSVDGTSTDTQYF
-,TRBV29-1,few,TRBJ2-5,TGCAGGGACGAGACCCAGTACTTC,CRDETQYF
TRBD1,TRBV6-4,-,TRBJ1-6,TGTGCCAGCAGAGCGGGACAGGGGATATATTCACCCCTCCACTTT,CASRAGQGIYSPLHF
-,TRBV30,-,TRBJ2-7,TGTGCCTGGAGTCCCGCCCCCTACGAGCAGTACTTC,CAWSPAPYEQYF
-,TRBV7-2,-,TRBJ2-1,TGTGCCAGCAGCTTAGGATTTTCCGTAGTTTTCAATGAGCAGTTCTTC,CASSLGFSVVFNEQFF
-,TRBV11-2,-,TRBJ2-7,TGTGCCAGCAGCTCACAGGGTCTCGAGCAGTACTTC,CASSSQGLEQYF
-,TRBV28,once,TRBJ2-3,TGTGCCAGCAGTCCCGGGCCTCCTCATACGCAGTATTTT,CASSPGPPHTQYF
-,TRBV4-1,-,TRBJ1-2,TGCGCCAGCAGCCAAGTCGACAGCTATGGCTACACCTTC,CASSQVDSYGYTF
-,TRBV6-5,-,TRBJ1-6,TGTGCCAGCAGTTCGGGGGGGCTGGATTCACCCCTCCACTTT,CASSSGGLDSPLHF
TRBD1,TRBV5-5,-,TRBJ2-7,TGTGCCAGCAGCCCGGTGTTTCGGACAGGGGACTACGAGCAGTACTTC,CASSPVFRTGDYEQYF
TRBD2,TRBV4-3,-,TRBJ2-3,TGCGCCAGCAGTCAGGGACTAGCGGGAGTCACAGATACGCAGTATTTT,CASSQGLAGVTDTQYF
TRBD1,TRBV29-1,-,TRBJ1-4,TGCAGCGTTAGGACAGGCAAGGGGGAAAAACTGTTTTTT,CSVRTGKGEKLFF
-,TRBV6-6,once,TRBJ1-2,TGTGCCAGCAGTTACTTGACTTCCTATGGCTACACCTTC,CASSYLTSYGYTF
TRBD2,TRBV7-2,-,TRBJ2-1,TGTGCCAGCAGCTCGGGACTAGCGGGACTCGATGAGCAGTTCTTC,CASSSGLAGLDEQFF
-,TRBV28,-,TRBJ2-2,TGTGCCAGCAGCCTCCAGGGTCTGGGGACCGGGGAGCTGTTTTTT,CASSLQGLGTGELFF
-,TRBV7-3,-,TRBJ2-2,TGTGCCAGCAGCTTAATCAGGGAAGCCGGGGAGCTGTTTTTT,CASSLIREAGELFF
-,TRBV5-1,-,TRBJ1-3,TGCGCCAGCAGTCCCCTTCCTCAGGGCTCTGGAAACACCATATATTTT,CASSPLPQGSGNTIYF
TRBD2,TRBV10-1,-,TRBJ2-3,TGCGCCAGCAGTGACCCCGGGACTAGTACCCCAGATACGCAGTATTTT,CASSDPGTSTPDTQYF
-,TRBV7-2,-,TRBJ2-7,TGTGCCAGCAGCTCGGACAGAACCTACGAGCAGTACTTC,CASSSDRTYEQYF
-,TRBV4-1,-,TRBJ2-1,TGCGCCAGCAGCCAATCAGAGGGCGGGATCGGGGAGCAGTTCTTC,CASSQSEGGIGEQFF
-,TRBV28,-,TRBJ1-1,TGTGCCAGCATCCCAAGGGGCACTGAAGCTTTCTTT,CASIPRGTEAFF
TRBD1,TRBV10-3,-,TRBJ1-2,TGTGCCATCAGTGTAGGCAGGGGGACTAACTATGGCTACACCTTC,CAISVGRGTNYGYTF
TRBD2,TRBV5-4,once,TRBJ2-3,TGTGCCAGCAGCCCCTCCGCGGCTAGCGGGGAAGATACGCAGTATTTT,CASSPSAASGEDTQYF